Below are 6 T cell receptor beta chains sequenced from a single sample in a study of T cell responses to AZD1222 COVID-19 vaccine. Sequencing was performed with immunoSEQ multiplex PCR; in TCRdb, only in-frame clones are kept and a portion is missing. This table has under 200,000 clones, more than 80% appearing once. The sequencing used peripheral blood, collected on day 0 of AZD1222 vaccination. The source of these receptors is an adult in good health.

This clone was found once. V usage is TRBV28 and J usage is TRBJ2-5; TRBD1 aligns across 11 bases. With V trimmed by 10 bases and J by 4 bases, 5 bases remained unmatched. Per germline, CDR1 MDHEN and CDR2 SYDVKM. The CDR3 covers 13 residues. The CDR3 loop reads CAILGQGVETQYF. The CDR3, as DNA: TGTGCCATCCTGGGACAGGGGGTAGAGACCCAGTACTTC.

The chain employs TRBV5-5 and TRBJ1-4, with 8 nucleotides matching TRBD1. This CDR3 has 15 amino acids. Trimming at V came to 0 bases and at J to 7 bases, leaving 5 bases not matched to a gene. In germline, CDR1 is SGHKS, CDR2 YYEKEE (reference sequence). DNA for the CDR3: TGTGCCAGCAGCTTGGGCGGACAGGGAGTTGAAAAACTGTTTTTT. Amino acids: CASSLGGQGVEKLFF.

V gene TRBV5-4 combines with J gene TRBJ1-2; possibly TRBD1 for D (5 bases). The CDR3 contains 15 residues. The germline V gene encodes CDR1 SGHNT and CDR2 YYREEE (reference sequence). Trimming took off 3 bases at V and 1 base at J, with 13 bases between the two ends. CDR3 loop: CASSYPNQGNYGYTF. The CDR3 DNA sequence: TGTGCCAGCAGCTATCCGAACCAGGGTAACTATGGCTACACCTTC.

The rearrangement joins TRBV5-1 to TRBJ2-2; 8 nucleotides match TRBD2. Germline V gene data show CDR1 as SGHRS and CDR2 as YFSETQ. Trimming removed 4 bases from V and 6 bases from J; junction bases left unmatched: 11. This CDR3 region has 16 residues. The CDR3 nucleotides are TGCGCCAGCAGCCCGGCCCCGGGGGGGCTTGCCGGGGAGCTGTTTTTT. Translation gives CASSPAPGGLAGELFF.

The chain is built from TRBV4-1 and TRBJ2-3, with 10 positions matching TRBD2. The CDR3 covers 16 residues. V was clipped by 2 bases and J by 1 base; unmatched bases: 3. Germline V lookup: CDR1 MGHRA, CDR2 YSYEKL. The CDR3 protein is CASSQNLAGGTDTQYF. Written as DNA, the CDR3 is TGCGCCAGCAGCCAAAATCTAGCGGGGGGCACAGATACGCAGTATTTT.

The rearrangement links TRBV27 to TRBJ2-7, with 7 bases fitting TRBD1. CDR1 is MNHEY, CDR2 SMNVEV, per germline (reference sequence). The CDR3 spans 15 residues. V lost 3 bases and J lost 2; bases outside the gene matches: 7. The CDR3 reads CASSFLDRATYEQYF. CDR3 sequence (DNA): TGTGCCAGCAGTTTTCTCGACAGGGCCACCTACGAGCAGTACTTC.